Each of the 9 T cell receptor beta chains below was sequenced from the same sample in a study of T-cell memory formation after mild COVID-19. TCRdb reprocessed the 5' RACE reads with MiXCR, giving one entry per CDR3 protein. The sample yields 250,000 to 300,000 distinct CDR3 sequences, 15% to 20% seen once. The specimen was PBMCs or a T cell subset sorted from them (not recorded which). The receptors were gathered from a man aged 18 to 35 who had mild COVID-19 (a few samples of this study predate the infection). Cell type and time point are not known.

This clonotype was picked up a small number of times. The gene calls are TRBV4-1 and TRBJ2-7, with unresolved D. CDR3 length: 15 residues. V lost 1 base, J lost 2 bases, and 12 bases lay in between. Germline V gene sequence: CDR1 MGHRA, CDR2 YSYEKL. The CDR3 is CASSQADPGAYEQYF. CDR3 in DNA: TGCGCCAGCAGCCAAGCGGACCCCGGAGCCTACGAGCAGTACTTC.

This clonotype was counted only a few times. The junction differs from germline at one of its ends, possibly a read error. The chain has TRBV2 and TRBJ2-1; D is perhaps TRBD2 (5 bases). Germline V gene lookup returns CDR1 SNHLY and CDR2 FYNNEI. The CDR3 is 12 amino acids. The CDR3 DNA sequence: TGTGCCAGCGGTCGCCAACTAGTGACCCCACTCTTC. This codes for CASGRQLVTPLF.

The chain uses TRBV7-6 and TRBJ1-5; no definite D call. This CDR3 has 14 residues. Germline V gene sequence: CDR1 SGHVS, CDR2 FNYEAQ. The germline V and J ends were trimmed by 5 bases and 2 bases, with 10 bases remaining between them. The CDR3 DNA reads as TGTGCCAGCAGCCCCCGCCTGGGCAATCAGCCCCAGCATTTT. Protein sequence: CASSPRLGNQPQHF.

This clonotype has a handful of counts. For the CDR3, the DNA is TGCGCCAGCAGCCCCGAGGCCGTCGGCTACACCTTC. Translated, it gives CASSPEAVGYTF. The chain links TRBV5-1 to TRBJ1-2; D gene uncertain. The CDR3 runs to 12 residues. Looked up from germline, CDR1 is SGHRS and CDR2 is YFSETQ. V was trimmed by 4 bases and J by 8 bases, leaving 12 bases between them.

The chain couples TRBV6-5 to TRBJ1-6; 9 bases fit TRBD1. CDR3 size: 14 residues. Germline-derived CDR1 and CDR2 are MNHEY and SVGAGI. Losses at the gene ends were 5 bases for V and 7 bases for J; bases not matched to a gene: 3. For the CDR3, the DNA is TGTGCCAGCAGTGGGGGACAGGGCAATTCACCCCTCCACTTT. Amino acids: CASSGGQGNSPLHF.

This clonotype was counted a few times. This chain connects TRBV7-2 to TRBJ2-7; a possible D gene is TRBD1 (5 bases). Germline V lookup: CDR1 SGHTA, CDR2 FQGNSA. V was clipped by 0 bases and J by 2 bases, with 20 bases between them. This CDR3 contains 18 residues. The CDR3 loop reads CASSLANWGGEVPYEQYF. As DNA, the CDR3 is TGTGCCAGCAGCTTAGCGAATTGGGGCGGCGAAGTCCCCTACGAGCAGTACTTC. The variable domain in full, completed from reference TRBV7-2 and TRBJ2-7, reads GAGVSQSPSNKVTEKGKDVELRCDPISGHTALYWYRQSLGQGLEFLIYFQGNSAPDKSGLPSDRFSAERTGGSVSTLTIQRTQQEDSAVYLCASSLANWGGEVPYEQYFGPGTRLTVT.

This clonotype was counted between two and nine times. The chain has TRBV6-6 and TRBJ1-1, with D possibly matching TRBD1 (5 bases). Trimming removed 10 bases at V and 0 bases at J, with 12 bases between. Germline-derived CDR1 and CDR2 are MNHNY and SVGAGI (reference sequence). The CDR3 sequence is 13 residues long. The CDR3 spells CANTLGVNTEAFF. In nucleotides, the CDR3 is TGTGCCAATACCTTGGGGGTGAACACTGAAGCTTTCTTT.

This clonotype was observed at least ten times. This chain connects TRBV7-2 to TRBJ2-5; perhaps TRBD1 as D (6 bases). Between the trimmed V and J ends, which lost 5 bases and 2 bases, there was a span of 12 bases. This CDR3 contains 14 residues. From germline, CDR1 is SGHTA and CDR2 FQGNSA. The DNA of the CDR3 is TGTGCCAGCAGCCCAGGGGCAGAGCAAGAGACCCAGTACTTC. As protein: CASSPGAEQETQYF.

The rearrangement uses TRBV7-2 and TRBJ1-2; no clear D. In germline, CDR1 is SGHTA, CDR2 FQGNSA. This CDR3 contains 15 residues. Deletions cut 0 bases from V and 4 bases from J, with 12 bases between. The CDR3 coding sequence is TGTGCCAGCAGCTTAGCAGGGCAGGCTAGCTATGGCTACACCTTC. Its translation is CASSLAGQASYGYTF.